The rows below give T cell receptor beta chains drawn from one sample of a study of vaccination and CD4 T cells after COVID-19. TCRdb reprocessed the PCR reads via MiXCR and lists one record per CDR3 protein. The profile shows roughly 7,500 distinct CDR3 sequences, approximately 46% of them singletons. These TCRs' antigens remain unknown. The specimen was CD4+ T cells from blood, cultured in vitro. The source of these receptors is a human donor who had recovered from COVID-19. CDR3s include the opening cysteine and the closing phenylalanine or tryptophan. The order of the fields is D gene, V gene, J gene, clone size, CDR3 protein, CDR3 DNA. The D gene is left open where the match is weak. Clone size, where shown, is once, few, many, or a class for clones that have expanded.

TRBD1,TRBV12-5,TRBJ2-2,NA,CASGQVATGELFF,TGTGCCTCGGGACAGGTAGCCACCGGGGAGCTGTTTTTT
NA,TRBV20-1,TRBJ2-2,NA,CSAPLSGTGELFF,TGCAGTGCTCCCTTATCGGGCACCGGGGAGCTGTTTTTT
NA,TRBV11-3,TRBJ2-1,NA,CASSLYGSRNEQFF,TGTGCCAGCAGCTTATACGGGAGTCGGAATGAGCAGTTCTTC
NA,TRBV27,TRBJ1-1,few,CASSLMGVGRNTEAFF,TGTGCCAGCAGTTTAATGGGGGTGGGAAGGAACACTGAAGCTTTCTTT
NA,TRBV2,TRBJ2-5,NA,CASSVLRLETQYF,TGTGCCAGCAGTGTACTCCGATTGGAGACCCAGTACTTC
NA,TRBV7-2,TRBJ1-1,NA,CASSPTKDKAEAFF,TGTGCCAGCAGCCCGACCAAGGACAAAGCTGAAGCTTTCTTT
TRBD1,TRBV5-4,TRBJ1-4,few,CASSLADRPEKLFF,TGTGCCAGCAGCTTGGCGGACAGGCCCGAAAAACTGTTTTTT
TRBD2,TRBV4-1,TRBJ2-2,medium-sized,CASSQDRGGFYTGELFF,TGCGCCAGCAGCCAAGATCGGGGAGGGTTTTACACCGGGGAGCTGTTTTTT
NA,TRBV12-1,TRBJ1-1,NA,CASSRDRDRSPTEAFF,TGTGCCAGCAGTCGGGACAGGGACAGGTCGCCTACTGAAGCTTTCTTT
NA,TRBV5-4,TRBJ1-1,NA,CASSYASEGFFPRNTEAFF,TGTGCCAGCAGCTATGCCTCGGAGGGCTTTTTTCCAAGGAACACTGAAGCTTTCTTT
NA,TRBV30,TRBJ1-1,NA,CAWSVLREAFF,TGTGCCTGGAGTGTACTCAGGGAAGCTTTCTTT
NA,TRBV7-9,TRBJ2-7,few,CASSLSSYSYEQYF,TGTGCCAGCAGCTTATCCAGTTATTCCTACGAGCAGTACTTC
NA,TRBV28,TRBJ1-5,NA,CASSRGDGNQPQHF,TGTGCCAGCAGCCGGGGGGATGGGAATCAGCCCCAGCATTTT
NA,TRBV6-1,TRBJ2-7,NA,CASSRDANEQYF,TGTGCCAGCAGTCGGGACGCAAACGAGCAGTACTTC
TRBD2,TRBV7-2,TRBJ2-3,NA,CASSLGGVAGGLDTQYF,TGTGCCAGCAGCTTAGGGGGGGTAGCGGGAGGGTTAGATACGCAGTATTTT
TRBD1,TRBV15,TRBJ2-7,NA,CATSRDFATGPYEQYF,TGTGCCACCAGCAGAGACTTCGCGACAGGGCCCTACGAGCAGTACTTC
TRBD2,TRBV6-1,TRBJ2-7,few,CASSPPTSGRREQYF,TGTGCCAGCAGTCCCCCGACTAGCGGGAGGAGAGAGCAGTACTTC
NA,TRBV7-3,TRBJ1-1,few,CASSPVPRTEAFF,TGTGCCAGCAGCCCCGTGCCGAGAACTGAAGCTTTCTTT
TRBD2,TRBV11-2,TRBJ2-3,large,CASSQAGVGTDTQYF,TGTGCCAGCAGCCAAGCGGGAGTTGGCACAGATACGCAGTATTTT
NA,TRBV28,TRBJ1-1,NA,CASSIVGTSNTEAFF,TGTGCCAGCAGTATTGTTGGGACCTCGAACACTGAAGCTTTCTTT
NA,TRBV20-1,TRBJ1-1,NA,CSAQGLMNTEAFF,TGCAGTGCTCAAGGTTTAATGAACACTGAAGCTTTCTTT
TRBD1,TRBV2,TRBJ1-2,NA,CASSPGTGGITNYGYTF,TGTGCCAGCAGTCCCGGGACAGGGGGGATAACTAACTATGGCTACACCTTC
NA,TRBV7-2,TRBJ2-7,NA,CASSLNRVLLYEQYF,TGTGCCAGCAGCTTAAACAGGGTTCTTTTGTACGAGCAGTACTTC
NA,TRBV20-1,TRBJ1-2,NA,CSARDPGRRDYGYTF,TGCAGTGCTAGAGATCCGGGACGGCGGGACTATGGCTACACCTTC
NA,TRBV11-2,TRBJ2-3,few,CASSLGSTDTQYF,TGTGCCAGCAGCTTAGGCAGCACAGATACGCAGTATTTT
NA,TRBV29-1,TRBJ2-1,NA,CSVAYIEQFF,TGCAGCGTTGCATACATAGAGCAGTTCTTC
TRBD1,TRBV6-5,TRBJ2-7,NA,CASSSDRGGEQYF,TGTGCCAGCAGTTCCGACAGGGGGGGCGAGCAGTACTTC
NA,TRBV6-5,TRBJ2-2,few,CASSYSSGDTGELFF,TGTGCCAGCAGTTACTCTTCCGGAGACACCGGGGAGCTGTTTTTT
TRBD1,TRBV20-1,TRBJ1-2,few,CSAWDRGSYGYTF,TGCAGTGCGTGGGACAGGGGAAGCTATGGCTACACCTTC
TRBD1,TRBV12-3/TRBV12-4,TRBJ1-5,NA,CASSFSSGGDQPQHF,TGTGCCAGCAGTTTCTCTTCAGGGGGGGATCAGCCCCAGCATTTT
NA,TRBV7-2,TRBJ1-3,NA,CASSLVSVSGNTIYF,TGTGCCAGCAGCTTAGTTTCAGTCTCTGGAAACACCATATATTTT
TRBD1,TRBV6-1,TRBJ1-6,few,CASSFDRGNSPLHF,TGTGCCAGCAGCTTCGACAGGGGAAATTCACCCCTCCACTTT
NA,TRBV12-3/TRBV12-4,TRBJ1-1,NA,CASSLSGWEGEAFF,TGTGCCAGCAGTTTATCCGGCTGGGAGGGAGAAGCTTTCTTT
NA,TRBV7-2,TRBJ2-7,once,CASSLVPPGHLPYEQYF,TGTGCCAGCAGCTTAGTACCACCGGGACACTTACCCTACGAGCAGTACTTC
NA,TRBV30,TRBJ1-1,few,CAWSVGRIRVTEAFF,TGTGCCTGGAGTGTCGGGAGGATTCGAGTCACTGAAGCTTTCTTT
NA,TRBV20-1,TRBJ2-1,NA,CSASPRTRSYNEQFF,TGCAGTGCTAGCCCGAGAACACGCTCCTACAATGAGCAGTTCTTC
TRBD2,TRBV12-3/TRBV12-4,TRBJ2-1,NA,CASRLRTLLAGGLDEQFF,TGTGCCAGCAGACTGAGAACCCTACTAGCGGGAGGTTTGGATGAGCAGTTCTTC
TRBD1,TRBV30,TRBJ1-5,few,CAWDSGGNQPQHF,TGTGCCTGGGATTCAGGGGGTAATCAGCCCCAGCATTTT
TRBD1,TRBV30,TRBJ1-2,NA,CAWSPDRGNYGYTF,TGTGCCTGGAGCCCTGACAGGGGTAACTATGGCTACACCTTC
TRBD1,TRBV12-3/TRBV12-4,TRBJ1-5,few,CASKQQGSGQPQHF,TGTGCCAGCAAACAACAGGGGAGTGGACAGCCCCAGCATTTT
TRBD2,TRBV27,TRBJ2-1,NA,CASSLFPIFSGGDLSSYNEQFF,TGTGCCAGCAGTTTATTCCCTATCTTCAGCGGGGGAGACTTAAGCTCCTACAATGAGCAGTTCTTC
NA,TRBV7-2,TRBJ2-1,NA,CASSLAGVGVDEQFF,TGTGCCAGCAGCTTAGCGGGAGTCGGGGTAGATGAGCAGTTCTTC
TRBD2,TRBV7-2,TRBJ2-3,few,CASSSGLAGSDTQYF,TGTGCCAGCAGTTCCGGACTAGCGGGGTCAGATACGCAGTATTTT
TRBD2,TRBV4-3,TRBJ2-3,NA,CASSQDWREGGTDTQYF,TGCGCCAGCAGCCAAGACTGGCGGGAGGGAGGGACAGATACGCAGTATTTT
NA,TRBV28,TRBJ2-2,NA,CASGRTRNTGELFF,TGTGCCAGCGGACGGACACGAAACACCGGGGAGCTGTTTTTT
TRBD2,TRBV7-2,TRBJ2-2,NA,CASSLRREGLGGELFF,TGTGCCAGCAGCTTACGGCGGGAGGGCCTAGGCGGGGAGCTGTTTTTT
NA,TRBV6-2/TRBV6-3,TRBJ1-2,NA,CASRMDRTEGYTF,TGTGCCAGCAGAATGGACAGAACGGAGGGCTACACCTTC
TRBD2,TRBV29-1,TRBJ2-3,few,CSSRGSDTQYF,TGCAGCTCGCGGGGGTCAGATACGCAGTATTTT
NA,TRBV5-6,TRBJ1-2,NA,CASSDGQYTNYGYTF,TGTGCCAGCAGCGACGGACAGTACACTAACTATGGCTACACCTTC
NA,TRBV19,TRBJ2-5,few,CASSMGPAETQYF,TGTGCCAGTAGTATGGGGCCTGCCGAGACCCAGTACTTC
NA,TRBV20-1,TRBJ1-6,few,CSAYADPIYNSPLHF,TGCAGTGCCTACGCGGACCCTATTTATAATTCACCCCTCCACTTT
NA,TRBV7-2,TRBJ2-4,few,CASSWGEQGGRGIQYF,TGTGCCAGCAGTTGGGGGGAACAGGGAGGGAGAGGGATTCAGTACTTC
NA,TRBV20-1,TRBJ2-3,NA,CSARETSVDTQYF,TGCAGTGCTAGGGAGACTTCTGTGGATACGCAGTATTTT
NA,TRBV7-2,TRBJ2-7,few,CASSLSQAAPYEQYF,TGTGCCAGCAGCTTATCACAGGCAGCCCCCTACGAGCAGTACTTC
NA,TRBV5-1,TRBJ2-5,NA,CASRPGSSQETQYF,TGCGCCAGCCGCCCCGGGAGTTCCCAAGAGACCCAGTACTTC
NA,TRBV14,TRBJ2-3,NA,CASSQSDTQYF,TGTGCCAGCAGCCAATCAGATACGCAGTATTTT
NA,TRBV7-2,TRBJ1-2,NA,CASSPKPLGYTF,TGTGCCAGCAGCCCAAAACCCTTGGGCTACACCTTC
TRBD2,TRBV20-1,TRBJ2-7,NA,CSAPLAGGYEQYF,TGCAGTGCCCCTTTAGCGGGAGGCTACGAGCAGTACTTC
NA,TRBV15,TRBJ2-7,few,CATSRVAGEQYF,TGTGCCACCAGCAGAGTCGCAGGGGAGCAGTACTTC